Presented here are 20 T cell receptor beta chains from one specimen sequenced in a study of T cell repertoires in cytomegalovirus infection. TCRdb recomputed calls from the reads with MiXCR, one row per CDR3 protein. This table has 200,000 to 300,000 distinct CDR3 sequences, around 15% appearing once. The sample comprised PBMCs. These receptors came from a human donor in good health (CMV status not recorded). Some clones in this sample may be carry-over from other donors' samples.

V is TRBV7-3 and J is TRBJ2-2; a weak D match, TRBD2 (6 bases). CDR1 and CDR2 (germline): SGHTA, FQGTGA. The CDR3 has 15 amino acids. With 5 bases removed from V and 4 bases from J, the gap between germline ends came to 14 bases. Written as DNA, the CDR3 is TGTGCCAGCAGCCGGGGGAGCGGAACCACCGGGGAGCTGTTTTTT. This translates into CASSRGSGTTGELFF.

This clonotype was recorded at least ten times. The rearrangement uses TRBV14 and TRBJ2-2; the D is unclear. The CDR3 covers 13 residues. V was cut by 3 bases and J by 4 bases, with 6 bases left in between. CDR1 and CDR2 (germline): SGHDN, FVKESK. The CDR3 nucleotides are TGTGCCAGCAGCCACCGGCCCACCGGGGAGCTGTTTTTT. Its protein product is CASSHRPTGELFF.

This clonotype was seen a handful of times. The rearrangement joins TRBV12-3 or TRBV12-4 to TRBJ2-7; D is undetermined. The CDR3 loop spans 16 amino acids. V shed 6 bases and J shed 2 bases, with 20 bases lying between them. CDR3 amino acids: CASSPGGATPTYEQYF. The CDR3 nucleotides read TGTGCCAGCAGCCCCGGCGGAGCGACTCCGACCTACGAGCAGTACTTC.

This clonotype came up a few times. V is TRBV6-1 and J is TRBJ2-7, with D possibly matching TRBD1 (5 bases). Trimming left V 4 bases short and J 4 bases short, with 11 bases between. The CDR3 runs 13 residues. The germline V gene encodes CDR1 MNHNS and CDR2 SASEGT. The CDR3 sequence is CASSGQPFYEQYF. CDR3 DNA sequence: TGTGCCAGCAGTGGACAGCCCTTTTACGAGCAGTACTTC.

The sample holds many counts of this clonotype. Written as DNA, the CDR3 is TGTGCCAGCACCAACCCCGGGGCGCTCGGGGAGACTGAAGCTTTCTTT. Amino acids: CASTNPGALGETEAFF. The J gene is TRBJ1-1, the V gene TRBV7-2; D possibly corresponds to TRBD1 (5 bases). CDR3 length: 16 residues. Germline CDR1 SGHTA, CDR2 FQGNSA. V was trimmed by 7 bases and J by 5 bases, leaving 23 bases between them.

In this sample, this clonotype turned up many times. The rearrangement uses TRBV7-2 and TRBJ2-7; TRBD2 matches 13 bases. Germline trimming cut 1 base from V and 7 bases from J; bases unmatched to any gene: 10. CDR1 SGHTA and CDR2 FQGNSA come from the germline V gene. The CDR3 has 17 residues. CDR3 sequence: CASSLGVGLAGRVEQYF. DNA for the CDR3: TGTGCCAGCAGCTTAGGAGTGGGACTAGCGGGGCGGGTGGAGCAGTACTTC.

This clonotype came up many times. This rearrangement joins TRBV7-8 to TRBJ1-4; D remains unclear. CDR1 and CDR2 from the germline V gene are SGHVS and FQNEAQ. V shed 5 bases and J shed 4 bases, with 14 bases lying between them. The CDR3 runs 15 residues. The CDR3 nucleotides are TGTGCCAGCAGCCCACAGACGGAGCTTAATGAAAAACTGTTTTTT. Translated, it gives CASSPQTELNEKLFF.

This clonotype was seen more than once but under ten times. The chain uses TRBV6-5 and TRBJ2-5; D unresolved. The V end was cut by 0 bases, the J end by 1 base, with 12 bases between. Germline lookup yields CDR1 MNHEY and CDR2 SVGAGI. The CDR3 is made up of 16 amino acids. The CDR3: CASSYSSWVIQETQYF. For the CDR3, the DNA is TGTGCCAGCAGTTACTCGTCCTGGGTAATCCAAGAGACCCAGTACTTC.

This clonotype has a handful of counts. This chain joins TRBV5-4 and TRBJ2-3; D is ambiguous. Germline CDR1 SGHNT, CDR2 YYREEE (reference sequence). This CDR3 spans 13 amino acids. Trimming cost V 4 bases and J 4 bases, with 10 bases left between them. CDR3 bases: TGTGCCAGCAGCGATCTCACGGCAGATACGCAGTATTTT. Its protein product is CASSDLTADTQYF.

This clonotype has ten or more counts. The V and J genes are TRBV7-2 and TRBJ2-5; 7 bases align to TRBD2. The V and J ends lost 2 bases and 5 bases, in that order; junction bases with no gene match: 8. The CDR3 contains 15 residues. Germline V CDR1 and CDR2: SGHTA, FQGNSA. CDR3 loop: CASSLSGGTGETQYF. CDR3 nucleotides: TGTGCCAGCAGCTTATCGGGGGGAACAGGCGAGACCCAGTACTTC.

This clonotype was seen many times. The chain combines TRBV7-6 with TRBJ2-3; 9 nucleotides match TRBD1. V trimming: 1 base; J trimming: 6 bases; junction bases outside the gene matches: 8. The germline V gene encodes CDR1 SGHVS and CDR2 FNYEAQ. The length of the CDR3 is 16 residues. The CDR3 loop is CASSLDRGLLTDTQYF. The CDR3 bases are TGTGCCAGCAGCTTAGACAGGGGGCTACTTACGGATACGCAGTATTTT.

This clonotype was counted a few times. This chain uses TRBV7-9 with TRBJ2-1, with TRBD2 identical over 11 bases. The CDR3 consists of 17 residues. V lost 6 bases and J lost 0; bases outside the gene matches: 7. Germline-derived CDR1 and CDR2 are SEHNR and FQNEAQ (reference sequence). The CDR3, as DNA: TGTGCCAGCAGTAGAGGAACTAGCGGGAGCTCCTACAATGAGCAGTTCTTC. Its protein product is CASSRGTSGSSYNEQFF.

This clonotype came up a few times. V is TRBV5-6 and J is TRBJ2-1, with 9 bases fitting TRBD1. Trimming cost V 3 bases and J 3 bases; bases outside gene matches: 10. Germline V gives CDR1 SGHDT, CDR2 YYEEEE. The CDR3 totals 17 residues. The DNA for the CDR3 is TGTGCCAGCAGCTCTCCCGCGGGACAGGGTAACTACAATGAGCAGTTCTTC. It translates to CASSSPAGQGNYNEQFF.

The chain joins TRBV20-1 to TRBJ1-2, with D tentatively TRBD1 (6 bases). The V end lost 4 bases, the J end lost 4 bases, and 19 bases lay between the germline ends. CDR3 length equals 15 residues. CDR1 and CDR2 (germline): DFQATT, SNEGSKA (reference sequence). The CDR3 DNA reads TGCAGTGCTACTTACCCCGGGACACGGATCTATGGCTACACCTTC. Translation gives CSATYPGTRIYGYTF.

This clonotype was seen repeatedly, ten times or more. The V gene is TRBV7-2, the J gene TRBJ2-5; D is undetermined. Germline CDR1 and CDR2: SGHTA and FQGNSA. The CDR3 has 13 residues. Trimming shortened V by 5 bases and J by 5 bases, and 12 bases separated the two germline ends. The CDR3 DNA reads as TGTGCCAGCAGCCCGACTTATGGGGAGACCCAGTACTTC. Protein: CASSPTYGETQYF.

V and J are TRBV6-6 and TRBJ1-6; D unclear. Germline-derived CDR1 and CDR2 are MNHNY and SVGAGI (reference sequence). Trimming left V 6 bases short and J 7 bases short, with 4 bases between. The CDR3 extends over 11 amino acids. The CDR3 reads CASRNNSPLHF. CDR3 coding DNA: TGTGCCAGCAGGAACAATTCACCCCTCCACTTT.

The sample holds many counts of this clonotype. The genes are TRBV11-3 and TRBJ2-1, with TRBD2 matching 9 bases. The CDR3 runs 12 residues. Per the germline V gene, CDR1 is SGHNT and CDR2 is YENEEA. V shed 4 bases and J 10 bases; nucleotides not matched to a gene: 2. CDR3 in amino acids: CASSSGLAEQFF. In DNA, the CDR3 is TGTGCCAGCAGCTCCGGACTAGCGGAGCAGTTCTTC.

This clonotype was counted a few times. The chain links TRBV20-1 to TRBJ2-1; 7 bases are shared with TRBD2. Germline-derived CDR1 and CDR2 are DFQATT and SNEGSKA (reference sequence). The CDR3 contains 16 residues. V was clipped by 0 bases and J by 8 bases; unmatched bases: 13. CDR3 residues: CSARDRVAGGWDEQFF. The CDR3 DNA is TGCAGTGCTAGAGATAGAGTAGCGGGCGGATGGGATGAGCAGTTCTTC.

The chain links TRBV12-3 or TRBV12-4 to TRBJ1-5, with D possibly TRBD1 on 5 matching bases. Trimming removed 3 bases at V and 7 bases at J, with 13 bases between. This CDR3 is 14 amino acids long. CDR3 nucleotide sequence: TGTGCCAGCAGTTTGGGGGGAAAACGGCAGCCCCAGCATTTT. This gives the protein CASSLGGKRQPQHF.

This clonotype has more than one count but fewer than ten. The chain joins TRBV18 to TRBJ1-1; D may be TRBD1 (6 bases). The CDR3 runs 14 residues. Germline CDR1 reads KGHSH; CDR2 reads LQKENI. Trimming removed 6 bases at V and 3 bases at J, with 14 bases between. CDR3 nucleotide sequence: TGTGCCAGCTCCGCCGGGACATATGACACTGAAGCTTTCTTT. This codes for CASSAGTYDTEAFF. Drawing the rest from reference TRBV18 and TRBJ1-1, the complete variable domain is NAGVMQNPRHLVRRRGQEARLRCSPMKGHSHVYWYRQLPEEGLKFMVYLQKENIIDESGMPKERFSAEFPKEGPSILRIQQVVRGDSAAYFCASSAGTYDTEAFFGQGTRLTVV.